This TCR beta chain was sequenced during a study of CD4+ T cells in melanoma. Some clones are missing from TCRdb's copy, which holds only in-frame ones; the method was immunoSEQ multiplex PCR. The sample consists of more than 110,000 clones, around 90% of them appearing once. The CDR3 length is 13 residues. Deletions cut 5 bases from V and 4 bases from J, with 11 bases between. Germline loops: CDR1 MDHEN, CDR2 SYDVKM. On this clone itself: Its specificity is unknown.

Whole-study results and caveats: Neoantigen-specific CD4+ T cells in melanoma reportedly had diverse differentiation states. A reported correlation linked neoantigen-specific CD4+ T cells to CD8+, macrophage and B cell function.

This rearrangement joins TRBV28 to TRBJ1-2, with D maybe TRBD1 (5 bases). The sequence was collected from a human donor with melanoma. CDR3 in DNA: TGTGCCAGCAGTCCACGGACAATCTATGGCTACACCTTC. Amino acid sequence: CASSPRTIYGYTF.